The clone carrying this T cell receptor beta chain was picked up many times. Antigen: not known. The sample comes from a study of T cell repertoires in cytomegalovirus infection. Whole-study context: Use of recently identified HLA-C-restricted and well-studied HLA-B-restricted CMV epitopes was part of the study.

TCRdb ran MiXCR on the reads and lists one entry per CDR3 protein. Of about 890,000 distinct CDR3 sequences in the sample, less than 35% were seen once. The CDR3 contains 12 residues. The V and J ends lost 7 bases and 5 bases respectively, with 9 bases between them. Per the germline V gene, CDR1 is MNHNS and CDR2 is SASEGT. The starting material was cultured CD8+ T cells from PBMCs, obtained from culture after CMV antigen stimulation. The TCR originated in a human donor in good health (CMV status not recorded). Some clones in this sample may be carry-over from other donors' samples. The chain carries TRBV6-1 and TRBJ2-1, with D uncertain. The CDR3 DNA reads as TGTGCCAGCAAGCCAGGCGACAATGAGCAGTTCTTC. This encodes CASKPGDNEQFF.